This T cell receptor (beta chain) is drawn from a study of beta chain features in type 1 diabetes. The isolated RNA, all of it, was reverse transcribed, so expressed TCRB transcripts were what got sequenced. Generated by immunoSEQ multiplex PCR, the TCRdb table keeps only in-frame clones and is missing some. This table holds fewer than 900,000 clones, roughly 15% found once. In germline, CDR1 is LGHNA, CDR2 YNFKEQ. CDR3 length: 15 amino acids. Trimming pared 0 bases from V and 6 bases from J, leaving 15 bases between. The sample comprised naive CD4+ T cells from blood. This TCR was sampled from a woman aged 18-29 years in good health. V and J are TRBV4-2 and TRBJ2-7, with a tentative D call TRBD2 (6 bases). In DNA form, the CDR3 reads TGTGCCAGCAGCCAAGAACTAGCACACCTTTCCGAGCAGTACTTC. This sequence encodes CASSQELAHLSEQYF.